The 20 T cell receptor beta chains below were found in one sample sequenced in a study of cytomegalovirus exposure and HLA in healthy donors. Primers: 60 Vbeta forward and 13 Jbeta reverse. The assay was immunoSEQ multiplex PCR, and TCRdb's table has in-frame clones only and misses some. The profile shows roughly 99,000 clones, less than 85% of them singletons. Material: PBMCs. These receptors were obtained from a woman between 40 and 50 years old in good health and CMV-seropositive.

This clone was counted a few times. J is TRBJ1-3 and V is TRBV5-1, with TRBD1 as a possible D gene (6 bases). The CDR3 extends over 14 amino acids. V shed 4 bases and J shed 0 bases, with 8 bases lying between them. The V gene's germline CDR1 is SGHRS and CDR2 YFSETQ. The CDR3 sequence: CASSTDSSGNTIYF. DNA for the CDR3: TGCGCCAGCAGCACGGACAGCTCTGGAAACACCATATATTTT. The full variable domain, completed using reference TRBV5-1 and TRBJ1-3, is KAGVTQTPRYLIKTRGQQVTLSCSPISGHRSVSWYQQTPGQGLQFLFEYFSETQRNKGNFPGRFSGRQFSNSRSEMNVSTLELGDSALYLCASSTDSSGNTIYFGEGSWLTVV.

V gene TRBV28 combines with J gene TRBJ1-6; TRBD1 matches 12 bases. Germline V lookup: CDR1 MDHEN, CDR2 SYDVKM. This CDR3 is 17 amino acids long. Losses at the gene ends were 7 bases for V and 4 bases for J; bases not matched to a gene: 8. CDR3 region: CASKLRDRGPYNSPLHF. CDR3 bases: TGTGCCAGCAAACTCCGGGACAGGGGGCCTTATAATTCACCCCTCCACTTT.

As regards this clone: At the DNA level, this CDR3 is encoded by other sequences in the same sample as well. This chain joins TRBV18 and TRBJ2-7; 7 bases match TRBD1. V lost 3 bases and J lost 3; bases outside the gene matches: 2. Germline V lookup: CDR1 KGHSH, CDR2 LQKENI. This CDR3 region has 13 residues. The CDR3 sequence: CASSPGQSYEQYF. CDR3 DNA: TGTGCCAGCTCACCGGGACAGAGCTACGAGCAGTACTTC. The full variable domain, with the rest looked up from reference TRBV18 and TRBJ2-7, is NAGVMQNPRHLVRRRGQEARLRCSPMKGHSHVYWYRQLPEEGLKFMVYLQKENIIDESGMPKERFSAEFPKEGPSILRIQQVVRGDSAAYFCASSPGQSYEQYFGPGTRLTVT.

This clone appeared once. The rearrangement links TRBV5-6 to TRBJ1-4, with D perhaps TRBD1 (6 bases). There are 14 residues in the CDR3. V was pared by 0 bases and J by 9 bases, with 12 bases between. The germline gives CDR1 SGHDT, CDR2 YYEEEE. The CDR3 loop is CASSLGQGLKKLFF. The CDR3, as DNA: TGTGCCAGCAGCTTGGGGCAGGGGCTCAAAAAACTGTTTTTT.

This clone was picked up a small number of times. The rearrangement uses TRBV5-6 and TRBJ2-7; D may be TRBD1 (5 bases). Germline V lookup: CDR1 SGHDT, CDR2 YYEEEE. The CDR3 is made up of 14 amino acids. Between the trimmed V and J ends, which lost 0 bases and 7 bases, there was a span of 14 bases. The CDR3 bases are TGTGCCAGCAGCTTGGGCGACAGTTTACGGGAGCAGTACTTC. Translated: CASSLGDSLREQYF.

The V gene is TRBV5-1, the J gene TRBJ2-7; 13 bases are shared with TRBD2. The CDR3 spans 15 residues. Trimming at V came to 4 bases and at J to 7 bases, leaving 8 bases not matched to a gene. CDR1 is SGHRS, CDR2 YFSETQ, per germline. The DNA of the CDR3 is TGCGCCAGCAGCCTGGGACTAGCGGGGTTGGGGGAGCAGTACTTC. As protein: CASSLGLAGLGEQYF.

The J gene is TRBJ2-3, the V gene TRBV6-1, with D perhaps matching TRBD2 (5 bases). Between the trimmed V and J ends, which lost 4 bases and 2 bases, there was a span of 16 bases. This CDR3 contains 16 residues. The germline V gene encodes CDR1 MNHNS and CDR2 SASEGT. The CDR3 DNA sequence: TGTGCCAGCAGTGTACCTGCCGGCGGGTACACAGATACGCAGTATTTT. Its translation: CASSVPAGGYTDTQYF.

The CDR3 loop reads CASRTGEDTQYF. CDR3 DNA sequence: TGTGCCAGCAGGACAGGGGAGGATACGCAGTATTTT. V and J are TRBV6-1 and TRBJ2-3; 8 bases match TRBD1. The CDR3 spans 12 residues. J gave up 6 bases and V 6 bases, and 2 bases lay outside the gene matches. CDR1 MNHNS and CDR2 SASEGT come from the germline V gene.

This sequence joins TRBV2 and TRBJ1-2; possibly TRBD1 for D (6 bases). CDR3 size: 14 residues. The germline V gene has CDR1 SNHLY and CDR2 FYNNEI. V was clipped by 5 bases and J by 4 bases, with 14 bases between them. The CDR3 nucleotides read TGTGCCAGCAGTAGAACACAGGGAATCTATGGCTACACCTTC. Its translation: CASSRTQGIYGYTF.

This chain connects TRBV11-3 to TRBJ1-6; no definite D call. The CDR3 loop spans 13 amino acids. Germline CDR1 SGHNT, CDR2 YENEEA. Between the trimmed V and J ends, which lost 4 bases and 7 bases, there was a span of 8 bases. The chain's CDR3 is CASSSGGNSPLHF. DNA for the CDR3: TGTGCCAGCAGCTCGGGCGGGAATTCACCCCTCCACTTT. The variable domain in full, completed from reference TRBV11-3 and TRBJ1-6, reads EAGVVQSPRYKIIEKKQPVAFWCNPISGHNTLYWYLQNLGQGPELLIRYENEEAVDDSQLPKDRFSAERLKGVDSTLKIQPAELGDSAVYLCASSSGGNSPLHFGNGTRLTVT.

The genes are TRBV10-3 and TRBJ2-5; 7 bases line up with TRBD2. V was pared by 4 bases and J by 5 bases, with 4 bases of the junction left unmatched. CDR1 ENHRY and CDR2 SYGVKD come from the germline V gene. The CDR3 totals 13 residues. DNA of the CDR3: TGTGCCATCAGTGGGGGGGGGACGGAGACCCAGTACTTC. It encodes CAISGGGTETQYF.

The chain is built from TRBV7-9 and TRBJ1-4; 9 nucleotides match TRBD1. Germline CDR1 reads SEHNR; CDR2 reads FQNEAQ (reference sequence). The V gene end was trimmed by 3 bases and the J gene end by 4 bases; junction bases not matched to a gene: 6. This CDR3 comprises 16 residues. CDR3 loop: CASSLIGQGINEKLFF. The CDR3 region has the DNA TGTGCCAGCAGCTTGATCGGACAGGGGATTAATGAAAAACTGTTTTTT.

The chain carries TRBV7-9 and TRBJ1-5; no firm D call. The CDR3 extends over 12 amino acids. Germline CDR1 reads SEHNR; CDR2 reads FQNEAQ (reference sequence). V lost 8 bases and J lost 7, with 12 bases in between. This CDR3 reads CASGRPGQPQHF. The CDR3 DNA is TGTGCCAGCGGGAGGCCGGGGCAGCCCCAGCATTTT.

This chain uses TRBV5-1 with TRBJ1-1; TRBD1 is a possible D gene (5 bases). This CDR3 region has 14 residues. Germline CDR1 reads SGHRS; CDR2 reads YFSETQ. Deletions cut 1 base from V and 4 bases from J, with 11 bases between. DNA for the CDR3: TGCGCCAGCAGCTTGCCCCGGGGGGGCACTGAAGCTTTCTTT. Its protein product is CASSLPRGGTEAFF.

Only one count was recorded for this clone. V gene TRBV5-5 combines with J gene TRBJ1-5; TRBD1 might be the D (5 bases). The length of the CDR3 is 17 residues. From germline, CDR1 is SGHKS and CDR2 YYEKEE (reference sequence). Trimming cost V 4 bases and J 2 bases, with 19 bases left between them. The CDR3 nucleotides are TGTGCCAGCAGCCCTGGTCGAACCAGGGTTGGCAATCAGCCCCAGCATTTT. Translated: CASSPGRTRVGNQPQHF.

The chain combines TRBV5-1 with TRBJ1-1; D uncertain. Germline loops: CDR1 SGHRS, CDR2 YFSETQ. Trimming stripped 0 bases from V and 3 bases from J, with 6 bases between. The CDR3 runs to 13 residues. This chain's CDR3 is CASSLDIYTEAFF. For the CDR3, the DNA is TGCGCCAGCAGCTTGGACATTTACACTGAAGCTTTCTTT.

V and J are TRBV19 and TRBJ1-1; the D gene is possibly TRBD1 (6 bases). The CDR3 is made up of 13 amino acids. Trimming left V 7 bases short and J 2 bases short, with 11 bases between. Germline V gene lookup returns CDR1 LNHDA and CDR2 SQIVND (reference sequence). CDR3 loop: CASIGGLNTEAFF. The CDR3 DNA follows: TGTGCCAGTATCGGGGGGCTTAACACTGAAGCTTTCTTT.

V is TRBV6-1 and J is TRBJ2-1; 7 bases agree with TRBD1. Germline assignment: CDR1 MNHNS and CDR2 SASEGT. V lost 3 bases and J lost 1; bases outside the gene matches: 3. This CDR3 region has 15 residues. CDR3 bases: TGTGCCAGCAGTGAGAGGGGACAGTCCTACAATGAGCAGTTCTTC. This codes for CASSERGQSYNEQFF.

The sample holds a few counts of this clone. This chain joins TRBV7-2 and TRBJ1-2; TRBD1 matches 8 bases. V lost 5 bases, J lost 1 base, and 9 bases stayed unmatched. This CDR3 is 16 amino acids long. Germline lookup yields CDR1 SGHTA and CDR2 FQGNSA. The CDR3 sequence is CASSPQGGEGNYGYTF. CDR3 coding DNA: TGTGCCAGCAGCCCACAGGGGGGGGAGGGTAACTATGGCTACACCTTC.

The chain couples TRBV30 to TRBJ1-1, with 10 bases identical to TRBD1. This CDR3 spans 13 amino acids. The ends lost 4 bases at V and 10 bases at J; junction bases unmatched: 9. Germline V gene data show CDR1 as GTSNPN and CDR2 as SVGIG (reference sequence). The CDR3 protein is CAWTHRDRGRAFF. The DNA for the CDR3 is TGTGCCTGGACCCACCGGGACAGGGGAAGAGCTTTCTTT.